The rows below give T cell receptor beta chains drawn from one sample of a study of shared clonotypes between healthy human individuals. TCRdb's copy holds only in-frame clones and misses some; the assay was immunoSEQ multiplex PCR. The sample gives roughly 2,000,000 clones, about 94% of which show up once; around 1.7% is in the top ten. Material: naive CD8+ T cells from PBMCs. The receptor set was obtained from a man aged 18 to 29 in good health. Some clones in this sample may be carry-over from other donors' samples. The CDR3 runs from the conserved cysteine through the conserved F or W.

CATQGPGTEAFF	TRBJ1-1	TRBV6-5
CASSLATGTKNISPFEQYF	TRBJ2-7	TRBV7-9
CATSSTRDTISYEQYF	TRBJ2-7	TRBV15
CASSESGGSRGELFF	TRBJ2-2	TRBV10-2
CASSRPGVSTDTQYF	TRBJ2-3	TRBV7-9
CASSPTSPSSYNEQFF	TRBJ2-1	TRBV5-1
CASSSTLAGVWETQYF	TRBJ2-5	TRBV27
CASSLGLFYEQYF	TRBJ2-7	TRBV27
CASSQGSGVPGLGYTF	TRBJ1-2	TRBV4-3
CASSESGEGLTDTQYF	TRBJ2-3	TRBV10-1
CASSPITAHLLRNQPQHF	TRBJ1-5	TRBV7-9
CASSLAGEGYNEQFF	TRBJ2-1	TRBV28
CATSSGSNQPQHF	TRBJ1-5	TRBV15
CASSVFTRRGGETQYF	TRBJ2-5	TRBV6-1
CASSVEYGVSYGYTF	TRBJ1-2	TRBV9
CASSPYSQGPQYF	TRBJ2-3	TRBV5-6
CASSLASFGEKLFF	TRBJ1-4	TRBV27
CSVEKGTERGEQYF	NA	TRBV29-1
CASSRAPATEAFF	TRBJ1-1	TRBV7-2
CASSPQESRKRKTQYF	TRBJ2-5	TRBV13
CASSFPLGGAYEQYF	TRBJ2-7	TRBV28
CASISGNTEAFF	TRBJ1-1	TRBV19
CASSLGPGTYEQYF	TRBJ2-7	TRBV7-8
CASSIARYSGQSSTDTQYF	TRBJ2-3	TRBV5-1
CASSYGHSSYNEQFF	TRBJ2-1	TRBV6-5
CASSLLVPSSGNTIYF	TRBJ1-3	TRBV28
CASSSSISTVNTEAFF	TRBJ1-1	TRBV7-8
CASSEQPYEQYF	TRBJ2-7	TRBV10-2
CASSDGVNTEAFF	TRBJ1-1	TRBV9
CASSPRQGSSYEQYF	TRBJ2-7	TRBV19
CAWARQGGGYGYTF	TRBJ1-2	TRBV30
CASSESTGSHEKLFF	TRBJ1-4	TRBV4-3
CASSQSGTPDSTDTQYF	TRBJ2-3	TRBV23-1
CASSLGSHYEQYF	TRBJ2-7	TRBV5-6
CASSFTGANYGYTF	TRBJ1-2	TRBV27
CASSPGSTYEQYF	TRBJ2-7	TRBV5-6
CASSLLTDNEQFF	TRBJ2-1	TRBV27
CASSYSSGGQKETQYF	TRBJ2-5	TRBV6-5
CASSIPGRGYSYGYTF	TRBJ1-2	TRBV5-6
CASSEGSFSTDTQYF	TRBJ2-3	TRBV5-1
CASSSRGLHGYTF	TRBJ1-2	TRBV28
CASSSGQGGETQYF	TRBJ2-5	TRBV27
CASSHRDFSYEQYF	TRBJ2-7	TRBV5-4
CPTRGTGVGNGYTF	TRBJ1-2	TRBV7-9
CASSLRAGNTIYF	TRBJ1-3	TRBV27
CASSPPRGGNNEQFF	TRBJ2-1	TRBV27
CASRLTSVGGELFF	TRBJ2-2	TRBV6-5
CASSFNRANVLTF	TRBJ2-6	TRBV19
CASIIFRGSGTEAFF	TRBJ1-1	TRBV6-5
CASSPPGSANEQFF	TRBJ2-1	TRBV7-9
CASSAGGGPQHF	TRBJ1-5	TRBV5-6
CASSLVTGGGYTF	TRBJ1-2	TRBV5-6
CSVDPDRAGEQFF	TRBJ2-1	TRBV29-1
CASSSQGQGLYGYTF	TRBJ1-2	TRBV9
CASSASYNEQFF	TRBJ2-1	TRBV2
CASSLRGGNQPQHF	TRBJ1-5	TRBV13
CASSYEWGRETQYF	TRBJ2-5	TRBV6-5